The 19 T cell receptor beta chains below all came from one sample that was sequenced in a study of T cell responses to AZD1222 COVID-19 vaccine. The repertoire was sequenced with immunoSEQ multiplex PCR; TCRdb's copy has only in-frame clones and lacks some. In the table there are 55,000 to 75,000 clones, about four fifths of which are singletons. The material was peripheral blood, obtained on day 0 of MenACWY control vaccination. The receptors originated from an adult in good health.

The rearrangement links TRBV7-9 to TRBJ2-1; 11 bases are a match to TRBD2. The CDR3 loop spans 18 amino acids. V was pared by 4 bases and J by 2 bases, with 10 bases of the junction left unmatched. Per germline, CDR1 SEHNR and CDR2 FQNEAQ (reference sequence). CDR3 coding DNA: TGTGCCAGCAGCTCAAATACCAGACTAGCGGGGACCTACAATGAGCAGTTCTTC. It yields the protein CASSSNTRLAGTYNEQFF.

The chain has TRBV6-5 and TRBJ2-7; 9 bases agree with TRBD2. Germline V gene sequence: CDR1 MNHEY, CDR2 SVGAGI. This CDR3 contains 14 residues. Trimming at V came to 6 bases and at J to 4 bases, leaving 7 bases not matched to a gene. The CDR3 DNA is TGTGCCAGCAGCGCTGTTAGCGGGAGATACGAGCAGTACTTC. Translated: CASSAVSGRYEQYF.

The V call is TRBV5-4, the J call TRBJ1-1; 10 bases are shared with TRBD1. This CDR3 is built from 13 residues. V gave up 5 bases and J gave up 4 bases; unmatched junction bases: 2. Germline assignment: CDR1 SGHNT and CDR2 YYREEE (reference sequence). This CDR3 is CASSRTGGTEAFF. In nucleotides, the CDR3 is TGTGCCAGCAGTCGGACAGGGGGCACTGAAGCTTTCTTT.

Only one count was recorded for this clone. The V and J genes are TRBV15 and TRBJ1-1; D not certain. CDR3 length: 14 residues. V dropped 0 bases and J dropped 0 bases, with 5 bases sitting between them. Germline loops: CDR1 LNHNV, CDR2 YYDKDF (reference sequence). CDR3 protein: CATSRDRVNTEAFF. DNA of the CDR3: TGTGCCACCAGCAGAGATAGGGTGAACACTGAAGCTTTCTTT.

In DNA, the CDR3 is TGTGCCAGCAGTTCGTCGGTATTCACTAGCGGGGGGACGACAGATACGCAGTATTTT. This encodes CASSSSVFTSGGTTDTQYF. The V and J genes are TRBV6-2 or TRBV6-3 and TRBJ2-3; the match to TRBD2 covers 12 bases. V gave up 4 bases and J gave up 3 bases; unmatched junction bases: 14. CDR3 length: 19 amino acids. Germline V gives CDR1 MNHEY, CDR2 SVGEGT.

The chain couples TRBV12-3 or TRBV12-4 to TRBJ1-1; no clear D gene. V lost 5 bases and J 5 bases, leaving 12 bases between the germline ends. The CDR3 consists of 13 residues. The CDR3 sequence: CASSPRSETEAFF. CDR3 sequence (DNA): TGTGCCAGCAGTCCGCGATCAGAGACTGAAGCTTTCTTT.

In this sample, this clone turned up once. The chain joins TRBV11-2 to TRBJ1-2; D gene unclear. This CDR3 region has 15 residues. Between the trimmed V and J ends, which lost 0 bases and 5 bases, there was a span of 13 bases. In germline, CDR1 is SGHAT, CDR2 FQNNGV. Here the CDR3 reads CASSLDRVTAYGYTF. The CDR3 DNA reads TGTGCCAGCAGCTTAGATCGGGTGACCGCGTATGGCTACACCTTC. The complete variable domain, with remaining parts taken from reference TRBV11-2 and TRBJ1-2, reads EAGVAQSPRYKIIEKRQSVAFWCNPISGHATLYWYQQILGQGPKLLIQFQNNGVVDDSQLPKDRFSAERLKGVDSTLKIQPAKLEDSAVYLCASSLDRVTAYGYTFGSGTRLTVV.

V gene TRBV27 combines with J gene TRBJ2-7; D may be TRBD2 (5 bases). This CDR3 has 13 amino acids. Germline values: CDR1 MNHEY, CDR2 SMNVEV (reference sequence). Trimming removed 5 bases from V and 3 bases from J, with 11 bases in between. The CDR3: CASSPRGFYEQYF. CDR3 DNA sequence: TGTGCCAGCAGTCCCCGAGGGTTCTACGAGCAGTACTTC.

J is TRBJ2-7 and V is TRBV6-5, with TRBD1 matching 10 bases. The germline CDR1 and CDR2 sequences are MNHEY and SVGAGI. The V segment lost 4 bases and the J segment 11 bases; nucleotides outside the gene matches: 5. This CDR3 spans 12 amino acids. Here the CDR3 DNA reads TGTGCCAGCAGTTCCTACGGGACAGGGGAGTACTTC. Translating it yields CASSSYGTGEYF.

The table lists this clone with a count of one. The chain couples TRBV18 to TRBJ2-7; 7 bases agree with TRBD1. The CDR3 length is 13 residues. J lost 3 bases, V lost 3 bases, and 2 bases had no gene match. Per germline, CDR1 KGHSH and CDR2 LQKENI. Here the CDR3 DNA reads TGTGCCAGCTCACCTTCAGGGGGCTACGAGCAGTACTTC. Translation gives CASSPSGGYEQYF.

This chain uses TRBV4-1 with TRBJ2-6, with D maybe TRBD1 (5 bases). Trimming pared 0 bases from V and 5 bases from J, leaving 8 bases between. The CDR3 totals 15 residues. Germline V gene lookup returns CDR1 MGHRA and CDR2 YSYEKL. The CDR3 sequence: CASSQERGWANVLTF. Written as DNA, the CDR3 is TGCGCCAGCAGCCAAGAAAGGGGATGGGCCAACGTCCTGACTTTC.

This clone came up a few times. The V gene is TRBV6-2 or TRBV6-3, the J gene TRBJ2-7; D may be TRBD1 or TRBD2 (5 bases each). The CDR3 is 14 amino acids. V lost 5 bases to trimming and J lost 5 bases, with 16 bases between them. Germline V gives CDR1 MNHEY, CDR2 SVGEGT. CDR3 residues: CASSRGTEVNEQYF. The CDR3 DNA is TGTGCCAGCAGTCGAGGGACGGAGGTAAACGAGCAGTACTTC.

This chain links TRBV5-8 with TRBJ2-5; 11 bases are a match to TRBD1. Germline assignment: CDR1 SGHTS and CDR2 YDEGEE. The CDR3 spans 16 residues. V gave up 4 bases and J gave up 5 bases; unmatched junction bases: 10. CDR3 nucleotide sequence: TGTGCCAGCAGCCGCGGACAGGGGGCAACCGGGGAGACCCAGTACTTC. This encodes CASSRGQGATGETQYF.

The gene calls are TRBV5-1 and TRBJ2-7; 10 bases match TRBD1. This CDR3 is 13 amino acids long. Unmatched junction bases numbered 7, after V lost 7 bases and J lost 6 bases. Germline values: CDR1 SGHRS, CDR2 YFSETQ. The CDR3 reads CASADRGPGEQYF. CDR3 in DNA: TGCGCCAGCGCAGACAGGGGGCCCGGCGAGCAGTACTTC.

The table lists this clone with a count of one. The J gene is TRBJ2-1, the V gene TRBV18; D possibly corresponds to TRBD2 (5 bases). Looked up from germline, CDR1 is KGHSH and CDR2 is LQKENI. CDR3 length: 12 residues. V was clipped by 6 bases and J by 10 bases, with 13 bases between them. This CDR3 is CASSYGGQEQFF. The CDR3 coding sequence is TGTGCCAGCTCCTATGGAGGTCAGGAGCAGTTCTTC.

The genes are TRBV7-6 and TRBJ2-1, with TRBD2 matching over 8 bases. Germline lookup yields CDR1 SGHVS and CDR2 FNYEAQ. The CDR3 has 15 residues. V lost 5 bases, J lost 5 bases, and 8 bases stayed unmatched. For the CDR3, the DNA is TGTGCCAGCAGCCCCGGGACTAGGGCTGACAATGAGCAGTTCTTC. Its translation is CASSPGTRADNEQFF.

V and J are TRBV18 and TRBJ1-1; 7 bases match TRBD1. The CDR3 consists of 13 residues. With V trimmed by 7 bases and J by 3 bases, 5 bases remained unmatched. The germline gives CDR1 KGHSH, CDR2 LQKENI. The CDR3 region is CASCTTGDTEAFF. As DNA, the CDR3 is TGTGCCAGCTGTACTACAGGGGACACTGAAGCTTTCTTT. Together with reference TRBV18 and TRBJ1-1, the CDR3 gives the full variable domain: NAGVMQNPRHLVRRRGQEARLRCSPMKGHSHVYWYRQLPEEGLKFMVYLQKENIIDESGMPKERFSAEFPKEGPSILRIQQVVRGDSAAYFCASCTTGDTEAFFGQGTRLTVV.

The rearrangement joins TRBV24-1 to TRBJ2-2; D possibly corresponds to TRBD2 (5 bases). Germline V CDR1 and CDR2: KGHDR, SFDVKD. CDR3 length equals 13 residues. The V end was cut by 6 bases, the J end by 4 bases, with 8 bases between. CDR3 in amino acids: CATSSGSTGELFF. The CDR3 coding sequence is TGTGCCACCAGTAGTGGGAGCACCGGGGAGCTGTTTTTT.

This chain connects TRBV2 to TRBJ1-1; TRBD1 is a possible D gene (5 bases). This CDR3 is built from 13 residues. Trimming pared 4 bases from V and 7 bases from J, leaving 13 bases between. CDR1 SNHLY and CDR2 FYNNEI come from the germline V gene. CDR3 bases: TGTGCCAGCAGTGGTGGGAGGGGCAATGAAGCTTTCTTT. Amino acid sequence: CASSGGRGNEAFF.